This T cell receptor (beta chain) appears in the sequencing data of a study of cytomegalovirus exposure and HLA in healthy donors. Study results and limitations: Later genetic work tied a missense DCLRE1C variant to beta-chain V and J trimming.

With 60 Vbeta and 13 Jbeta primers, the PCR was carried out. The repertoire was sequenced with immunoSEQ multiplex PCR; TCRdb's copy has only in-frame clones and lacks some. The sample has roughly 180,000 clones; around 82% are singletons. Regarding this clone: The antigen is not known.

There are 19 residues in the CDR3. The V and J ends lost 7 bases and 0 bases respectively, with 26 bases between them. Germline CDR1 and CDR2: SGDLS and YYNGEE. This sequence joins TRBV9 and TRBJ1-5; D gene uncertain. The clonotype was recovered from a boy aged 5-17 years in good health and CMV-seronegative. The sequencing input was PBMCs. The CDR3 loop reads CASLYTPGIPPNSNQPQHF. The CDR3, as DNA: TGTGCCAGCCTCTACACCCCGGGAATTCCCCCGAATAGCAATCAGCCCCAGCATTTT. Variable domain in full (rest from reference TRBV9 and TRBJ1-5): DSGVTQTPKHLITATGQRVTLRCSPRSGDLSVYWYQQSLDQGLQFLIQYYNGEERAKGNILERFSAQQFPDLHSELNLSSLELGDSALYFCASLYTPGIPPNSNQPQHFGDGTRLSIL.